The clone carrying this T cell receptor (beta chain) was detected a few times. As every portion of the isolated RNA was reverse transcribed, the sequencing read expressed TCRB transcripts. The average read count of naive, central memory and regulatory T cell samples was around 3.8 million. Data came from immunoSEQ multiplex PCR; TCRdb stores just in-frame clones and leaves some out. The table shows more than 300,000 clones, with approximately 16% occurring only once. The data are from a study of beta chain features in type 1 diabetes. Trimming at V came to 8 bases and at J to 5 bases, leaving 10 bases not matched to a gene. The CDR3 is made up of 15 amino acids. CDR1 and CDR2 (germline): SGHRS, YFSETQ. The authors sorted CD4+ naive, central memory, regulatory and stem cell-like memory cells via CD45RO/CCR7/CD25/CD127/CD95/CD27.

This receptor was obtained from a woman in her late teens or twenties in good health. The rearrangement joins TRBV5-1 to TRBJ1-1; 12 bases map to TRBD1. The material sequenced was naive CD4+ T cells from blood. The CDR3 sequence: CASTGTGGAVTEAFF. In DNA form, the CDR3 reads TGCGCCAGTACCGGGACAGGGGGCGCGGTAACTGAAGCTTTCTTT.